One and the same sample provided the 14 T cell receptor beta chains below, sequenced in a study of control samples from healthy donors and cancer patients. Profiling relied on immunoSEQ multiplex PCR, and the TCRdb table lists in-frame clones only, not all of them. The sample contains 90,000 to 130,000 clones, around 89% of which appear only once. Material: PBMCs. Every receptor here comes from an older woman with lung cancer.

In this sample, this clone turned up once. The J gene is TRBJ1-5, the V gene TRBV11-2; D unresolved. CDR3 size: 13 residues. V lost 1 base and J 6 bases, leaving 7 bases between the germline ends. CDR1 is SGHAT, CDR2 FQNNGV, per germline. The CDR3: CASSLGIRQPQHF. In DNA, the CDR3 is TGTGCCAGCAGCTTAGGTATCCGTCAGCCCCAGCATTTT.

This chain connects TRBV5-1 to TRBJ2-7, with 8 bases aligning to TRBD2. Germline values: CDR1 SGHRS, CDR2 YFSETQ. The CDR3 length is 14 residues. After removal of 4 bases from V and 1 base from J, the junction contained 4 bases not matched to a gene. CDR3 loop: CASSVLAESYEQYF. As DNA, the CDR3 is TGCGCCAGCAGCGTACTAGCGGAATCCTACGAGCAGTACTTC.

In the case of this clone: The junction departs from the called germline gene at one end, perhaps through a read error. In nucleotides, the CDR3 is TGCAGCGTGACCTACCGGGCTAGCGGGGGCCCCTCGGTCTTC. This translates into CSVTYRASGGPSVF. This rearrangement joins TRBV29-1 to TRBJ2-1; 10 bases agree with TRBD2. In germline, CDR1 is SQVTM, CDR2 ANQGSEA. CDR3 length: 14 amino acids.

This clone turned up a few times. The chain has TRBV15 and TRBJ2-5, with TRBD1 matching 8 bases. Looked up from germline, CDR1 is LNHNV and CDR2 is YYDKDF (reference sequence). There are 15 residues in the CDR3. The J segment lost 4 bases and the V segment lost 4 bases, leaving 8 bases of the junction unmatched. CDR3 nucleotide sequence: TGTGCCACCAGCAAGGGACAGGTTGGGGGAGAGACCCAGTACTTC. Translating it yields CATSKGQVGGETQYF.

This chain connects TRBV14 to TRBJ1-2, with a weak D call TRBD1 (5 bases). CDR1 is SGHDN, CDR2 FVKESK, per germline. The CDR3 is made up of 13 amino acids. Deletions cut 0 bases from V and 8 bases from J, with 10 bases between. CDR3 amino acids: CASSQETGDGYTF. The CDR3, as DNA: TGTGCCAGCAGCCAAGAGACCGGGGACGGCTACACCTTC.

The gene calls are TRBV6-5 and TRBJ2-7, with 9 positions matching TRBD1. The CDR3 is 15 amino acids. Germline trimming cut 4 bases from V and 2 bases from J; bases unmatched to any gene: 6. The germline V gene has CDR1 MNHEY and CDR2 SVGAGI. CDR3 sequence (DNA): TGTGCCAGCAGTTCGCCGGGACAGGGAACCTACGAGCAGTACTTC. As protein: CASSSPGQGTYEQYF.

The chain recombines TRBV4-1 with TRBJ2-7, with TRBD2 matching 8 bases. Germline assignment: CDR1 MGHRA and CDR2 YSYEKL. CDR3 length: 18 amino acids. The ends lost 1 base at V and 3 bases at J; junction bases unmatched: 14. CDR3 residues: CASSQAPSRAAGGYEQYF. CDR3 bases: TGCGCCAGCAGCCAAGCTCCTAGTCGAGCGGCGGGAGGCTACGAGCAGTACTTC.

This CDR3 is CATSRAQQGNYEKLFF. CDR3 nucleotides: TGTGCCACCAGCAGAGCCCAACAGGGAAACTATGAAAAACTGTTTTTT. The chain combines TRBV15 with TRBJ1-4; D may be TRBD1 (6 bases). There are 16 residues in the CDR3. Trimming cost V 1 base and J 6 bases, with 15 bases left between them. Germline V lookup: CDR1 LNHNV, CDR2 YYDKDF (reference sequence).

V usage is TRBV19 and J usage is TRBJ1-2, with D perhaps matching TRBD1 (6 bases). Germline CDR1 reads LNHDA; CDR2 reads SQIVND (reference sequence). V lost 6 bases and J 4 bases, leaving 15 bases between the germline ends. The CDR3 has 14 residues. The CDR3 is CASREQGYSYGYTF. In nucleotides, the CDR3 is TGTGCCAGTAGAGAACAGGGTTACAGCTATGGCTACACCTTC.

In this sample, this clone turned up once. The genes are TRBV18 and TRBJ2-1, with D hard to call. The CDR3 spans 13 residues. V gave up 3 bases and J gave up 4 bases, with 7 bases separating them. Per the germline V gene, CDR1 is KGHSH and CDR2 is LQKENI. The CDR3 DNA is TGTGCCAGCTCACCCGGACCGTACAATGAGCAGTTCTTC. This sequence encodes CASSPGPYNEQFF.

Only one count was recorded for this clone. V usage is TRBV6-6 and J usage is TRBJ2-3; TRBD1 is a possible D gene (5 bases). V was cut by 2 bases and J by 0 bases, with 9 bases left in between. The CDR3 totals 15 residues. The germline CDR1 and CDR2 sequences are MNHNY and SVGAGI (reference sequence). The CDR3 DNA sequence: TGTGCCAGCAGTTACGGGCAGGGTAGCACAGATACGCAGTATTTT. Translation: CASSYGQGSTDTQYF.

The V and J genes are TRBV6-5 and TRBJ1-1; D ambiguous. The CDR3 is 14 residues long. Germline CDR1 and CDR2: MNHEY and SVGAGI. Deletions cut 2 bases from V and 0 bases from J, with 7 bases between. Written as DNA, the CDR3 is TGTGCCAGCAGTTACGGGCAGCTGAACACTGAAGCTTTCTTT. Amino acids: CASSYGQLNTEAFF.

This clone was found once. This CDR3 is also generated by other DNA sequences in the sample. The CDR3 DNA sequence: TGTGCCAGCAGCTTGGACCGGGGCACTGAAGCTTTCTTT. Residues: CASSLDRGTEAFF. The V and J genes are TRBV5-8 and TRBJ1-1; D is unclear. V gave up 0 bases and J gave up 4 bases, with 7 bases separating them. The CDR3 totals 13 residues. The germline CDR1 and CDR2 sequences are SGHTS and YDEGEE.

The chain links TRBV5-1 to TRBJ2-5, with D possibly TRBD2 on 6 matching bases. Trimming cost V 1 base and J 0 bases, with 7 bases left between them. The CDR3 runs to 14 residues. Germline assignment: CDR1 SGHRS and CDR2 YFSETQ. The CDR3 protein is CASSLRGNQETQYF. Written as DNA, the CDR3 is TGCGCCAGCAGCTTGCGGGGGAACCAAGAGACCCAGTACTTC.